Each of the 10 T cell receptor beta chains below was sequenced from the same sample in a study of T cells after yellow fever vaccination. TCRdb itself ran the 5' RACE reads through MiXCR, one entry per CDR3 protein. The sample has 400,000 or so distinct CDR3 sequences, around 6.5% seen once; the top ten hold 15%. The source was PBMCs, collected 5 days after the yellow fever booster vaccination. The receptors were gathered from a man aged 30 to 45 who received the YFV17D yellow fever vaccine.

The CDR3 nucleotides read TGCAGCGTTGTTTGGGCGCAGGACACCGGGGAGCTGTTTTTT. Protein product: CSVVWAQDTGELFF. The gene calls are TRBV29-1 and TRBJ2-2, with D uncertain. Germline CDR1 SQVTM, CDR2 ANQGSEA. The germline V and J ends were trimmed by 4 bases and 3 bases, with 12 bases remaining between them. CDR3 length: 14 amino acids.

This clonotype appeared many times. The J gene is TRBJ1-1, the V gene TRBV7-3; 9 nucleotides line up with TRBD1. Germline V lookup: CDR1 SGHTA, CDR2 FQGTGA. CDR3 length: 14 amino acids. The V segment lost 5 bases and the J segment 10 bases; nucleotides outside the gene matches: 11. CDR3 DNA: TGTGCCAGCAGCCGACAGGGGGGGAGACCGCCAGCTTTCTTT. Protein product: CASSRQGGRPPAFF.

This clonotype was seen a handful of times. This sequence joins TRBV12-3 or TRBV12-4 and TRBJ1-2; no clear D gene. V was pared by 2 bases and J by 7 bases, with 8 bases between. The CDR3 has 12 residues. The DNA of the CDR3 is TGTGCCAGCAGTTTATCCGAGCGTGGCTACACCTTC. This sequence encodes CASSLSERGYTF.

There are a few counts of this clonotype. The CDR3 nucleotides are TGTGCCAGCAGCTTAGGACAGGGTGGGGGTTATAGCAATCAGCCCCAGCATTTT. Protein product: CASSLGQGGGYSNQPQHF. The J gene is TRBJ1-5, the V gene TRBV7-8, with TRBD1 identical over 7 bases. Per the germline V gene, CDR1 is SGHVS and CDR2 is FQNEAQ. Trimming cost V 1 base and J 0 bases; bases outside gene matches: 9. The CDR3 loop spans 18 amino acids.

The rearrangement joins TRBV7-2 to TRBJ1-2; no definite D call. V lost 1 base to trimming and J lost 2 bases, with 11 bases between them. The CDR3 loop spans 15 amino acids. Germline assignment: CDR1 SGHTA and CDR2 FQGNSA. The CDR3 region is CASSLEVALNYGYTF. CDR3 in DNA: TGTGCCAGCAGCTTAGAAGTGGCTTTGAACTATGGCTACACCTTC. The entire variable domain, with the rest obtained from reference TRBV7-2 and TRBJ1-2, is as follows: GAGVSQSPSNKVTEKGKDVELRCDPISGHTALYWYRQSLGQGLEFLIYFQGNSAPDKSGLPSDRFSAERTGGSVSTLTIQRTQQEDSAVYLCASSLEVALNYGYTFGSGTRLTVV.

Only a few counts were recorded for this clonotype. The chain couples TRBV4-3 to TRBJ2-2; D remains ambiguous. Germline loops: CDR1 LGHNA, CDR2 YSLEER. This CDR3 contains 16 residues. The germline V and J ends were trimmed by 0 bases and 1 base, with 9 bases remaining between them. The CDR3 region has the DNA TGCGCCAGCAGCCAAGAGCACGAAAAGAACACCGGGGAGCTGTTTTTT. Protein sequence: CASSQEHEKNTGELFF.

This chain links TRBV19 with TRBJ2-1, with D possibly being TRBD1 or TRBD2 (5 bases each). Trimming took off 2 bases at V and 4 bases at J, with 9 bases between the two ends. The CDR3 covers 14 residues. Germline V gene lookup returns CDR1 LNHDA and CDR2 SQIVND (reference sequence). CDR3 nucleotides: TGTGCCAGTAGTATATGGGGGTCTTACAATGAGCAGTTCTTC. It specifies CASSIWGSYNEQFF.

This sequence joins TRBV20-1 and TRBJ2-6; 13 bases match TRBD2. V dropped 6 bases and J dropped 1; count of bases not matched to a gene: 3. The CDR3 is 16 amino acids. Germline V gene sequence: CDR1 DFQATT, CDR2 SNEGSKA (reference sequence). The CDR3 coding sequence is TGCAGTGCCAAACTAGCGGGAGGGTCTGGGGCCAACGTCCTGACTTTC. Its translation is CSAKLAGGSGANVLTF.

A few counts support this clonotype. The chain is built from TRBV5-1 and TRBJ2-2; TRBD1 is a possible D gene (6 bases). V was clipped by 7 bases and J by 4 bases, with 11 bases between them. The germline V gene encodes CDR1 SGHRS and CDR2 YFSETQ. This CDR3 is built from 13 residues. The DNA for the CDR3 is TGCGCCAGCCGGACAGCCGCCACCGGGGAGCTGTTTTTT. Its protein is CASRTAATGELFF.

The V gene is TRBV30, the J gene TRBJ1-3; D not certain. The CDR3 spans 13 residues. V lost 5 bases, J lost 0 bases, and 8 bases lay in between. CDR1 and CDR2 from the germline V gene are GTSNPN and SVGIG (reference sequence). The CDR3 region has the DNA TGTGCCTGGGATCTGAGCTCTGGAAACACCATATATTTT. Its translation is CAWDLSSGNTIYF.